The sequence of this TCR beta chain was determined in a study of post-analysis software for immune sequencing data (dated by TCRdb to 2014 to 2015). As for the study more broadly: The recorded disease courses included relapsing-remitting, secondary progressive and progressive-relapsing multiple sclerosis, and some patients had no subtype annotation. A subset of samples was prepared in parallel using single-end sample barcoding, then pooled and co-amplified after Illumina adapter ligation. Patient repertoires were compared against about a dozen previously published healthy control repertoires from donors aged about 6 to 27 years. The paper as a whole reports these results and caveats: The multiple sclerosis patient group was slightly younger than the control group. Direct clustering with F measure revealed strong co-clustering of samples prepared in the same batch, which led to a batch-effect correction. Significantly lower normalized Chao1 diversity was found in multiple sclerosis patients than in controls, suggesting substantial peripheral T-cell clonal expansion.

TCR beta repertoires were profiled from peripheral blood of about a dozen young patients with multiple sclerosis to demonstrate the VDJtools post-analysis software. The multiple sclerosis patients were children and adolescents ranging in age from about 6 to 17 years. Libraries were constructed by PCR. TCRdb records Illumina HiSeq 2500 as the sequencer. To reduce PCR and sequencing biases, unique molecular identifiers were incorporated into the TCR beta cDNA libraries. Every 1 to 10 million input T cells yielded roughly 0.5 million cDNA molecules, meaning each molecule approximated one T cell. The patient libraries were prepared and sequenced using the same protocol as the earlier healthy control dataset. Samples belonging to the same batch were prepared together, multiplexed and sequenced on a shared HiSeq lane. From the authors' description of their analysis: MIGEC was used to process the raw barcoded reads, and molecular identifier groups with only a single read were discarded before consensus assembly and CDR3 extraction. VDJtools was used for post-analysis of the clonotype tables, and diversity was normalized by down-sampling every dataset to the size of the smallest sample. Repertoire overlap clustering matched CDR3 amino acid but not nucleotide sequences to correct batch-related cross-sample contamination. TCRdb redid the processing of the public reads, applying fastp at Q25 and MiXCR, and retained in-frame beta chains. Rows merge per CDR3 protein into single entries with the most common DNA and genes. These V and J calls rely on TCRdb rather than the paper's analysis. The sample includes hundreds of thousands of distinct CDR3 sequences, with approximately 59% observed a single time. Together, the top ten hold 11% of the sample.

Concerning this clonotype itself: Its recognized antigen is unknown. No base quality information exists; no much larger clone differs at one position.

This clonotype was sampled from a girl aged 2 to 9 with multiple sclerosis. Sequenced input: blood.

The sequenced DNA is TGTGCCAGCAGTGAACATAGGTACGAGCAGTACTTC. Translated, this gives CASSEHRYEQYF. The sequence links TRBV6-1 to TRBJ2-4, with the D gene call left open. The better agreement between TRBJ2-7 and the DNA end casts doubt on the J call. As encoded in the germline V gene, CDR1 is MNHNS while CDR2 is SASEGT. The CDR3, cysteine through phenylalanine, is 12 amino acids long. Of the read, only the CDR3 DNA is kept; its 36 bases are in frame from base 1.